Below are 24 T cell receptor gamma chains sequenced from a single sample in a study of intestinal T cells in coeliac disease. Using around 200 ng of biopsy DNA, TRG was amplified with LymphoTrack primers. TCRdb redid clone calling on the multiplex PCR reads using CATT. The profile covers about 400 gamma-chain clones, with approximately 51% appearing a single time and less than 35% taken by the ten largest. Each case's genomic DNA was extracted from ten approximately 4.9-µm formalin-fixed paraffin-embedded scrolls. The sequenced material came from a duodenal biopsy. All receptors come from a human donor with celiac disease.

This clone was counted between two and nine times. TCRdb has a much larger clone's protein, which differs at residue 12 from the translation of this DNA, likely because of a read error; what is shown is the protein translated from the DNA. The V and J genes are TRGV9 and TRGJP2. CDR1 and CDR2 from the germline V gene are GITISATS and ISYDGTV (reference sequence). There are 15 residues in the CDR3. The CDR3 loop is CALWEVNSSDWTKTF. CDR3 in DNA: TGTGCCTTGTGGGAGGTGAATAGTAGTGATTGGACCAAGACGTTT.

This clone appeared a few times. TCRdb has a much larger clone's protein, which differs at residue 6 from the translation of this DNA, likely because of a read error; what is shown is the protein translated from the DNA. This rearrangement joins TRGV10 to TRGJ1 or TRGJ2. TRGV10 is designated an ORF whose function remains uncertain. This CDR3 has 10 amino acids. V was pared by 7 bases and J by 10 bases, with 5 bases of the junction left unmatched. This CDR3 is CAAWSSKKLF. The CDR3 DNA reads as TGTGCTGCGTGGTCTTCAAAGAAACTCTTT.

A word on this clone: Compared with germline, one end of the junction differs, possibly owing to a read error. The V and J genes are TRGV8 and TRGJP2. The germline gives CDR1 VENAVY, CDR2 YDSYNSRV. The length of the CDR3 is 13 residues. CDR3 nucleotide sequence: TGTGCCACCTGGGCTAGGGCTAGGTGGATCAAGACGTTT. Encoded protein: CATWARARWIKTF.

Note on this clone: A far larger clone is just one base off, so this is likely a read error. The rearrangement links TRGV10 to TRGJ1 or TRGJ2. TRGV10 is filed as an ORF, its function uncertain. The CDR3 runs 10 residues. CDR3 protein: CAANPYKKLF. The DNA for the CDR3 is TGTGCCGCGAATCCTTATAAGAAACTCTTT.

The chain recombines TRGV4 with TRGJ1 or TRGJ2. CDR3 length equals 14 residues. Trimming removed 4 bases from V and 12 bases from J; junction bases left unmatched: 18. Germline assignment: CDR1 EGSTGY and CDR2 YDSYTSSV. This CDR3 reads CATWDQGVIIRKLF. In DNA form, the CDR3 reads TGTGCCACCTGGGACCAAGGAGTGATTATAAGGAAACTCTTT.

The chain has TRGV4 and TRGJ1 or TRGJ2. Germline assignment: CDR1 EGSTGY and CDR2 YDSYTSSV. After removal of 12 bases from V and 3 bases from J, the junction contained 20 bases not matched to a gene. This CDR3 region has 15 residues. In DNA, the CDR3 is TGTGCCCACCTGGGATGCGCGAATTTTTATTATAAGAAACTCTTT. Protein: CAHLGCANFYYKKLF.

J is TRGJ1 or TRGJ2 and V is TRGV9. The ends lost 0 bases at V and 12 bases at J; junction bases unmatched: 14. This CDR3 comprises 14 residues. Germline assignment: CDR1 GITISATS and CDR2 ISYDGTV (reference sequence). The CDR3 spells CALWEVQWAWRKLF. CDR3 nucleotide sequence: TGTGCCTTGTGGGAGGTGCAATGGGCGTGGAGGAAACTCTTT.

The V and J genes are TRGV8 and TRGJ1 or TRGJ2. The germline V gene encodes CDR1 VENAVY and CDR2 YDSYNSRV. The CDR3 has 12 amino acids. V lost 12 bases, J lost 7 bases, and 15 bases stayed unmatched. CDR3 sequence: CAPDSDSYKKLF. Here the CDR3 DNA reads TGTGCCCCCGACTCTGATTCGTATAAGAAACTCTTT.

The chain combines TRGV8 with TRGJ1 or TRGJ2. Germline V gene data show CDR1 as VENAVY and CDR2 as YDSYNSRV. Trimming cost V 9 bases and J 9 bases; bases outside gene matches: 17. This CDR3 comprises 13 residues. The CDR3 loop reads CATRKLIISKKLF. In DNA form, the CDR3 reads TGTGCCACCCGCAAGCTTATTATTAGTAAGAAACTCTTT.

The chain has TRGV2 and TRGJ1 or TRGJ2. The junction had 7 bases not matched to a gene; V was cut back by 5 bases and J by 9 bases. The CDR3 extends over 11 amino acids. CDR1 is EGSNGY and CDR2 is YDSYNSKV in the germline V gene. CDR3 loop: CATWVRPKKLF. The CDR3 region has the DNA TGTGCCACCTGGGTACGACCTAAGAAACTCTTT.

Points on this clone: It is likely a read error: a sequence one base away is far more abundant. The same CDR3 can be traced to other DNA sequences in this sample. The CDR3 spells CATWLISSDWIKTF. For the CDR3, the DNA is TGTGCCACCTGGCTTATTAGTAGTGACTGGATCAAGACGTTT. The rearrangement joins TRGV5 to TRGJP2. CDR3 length equals 14 residues. Germline-derived CDR1 and CDR2 are VINAFY and YDVSNSKD.

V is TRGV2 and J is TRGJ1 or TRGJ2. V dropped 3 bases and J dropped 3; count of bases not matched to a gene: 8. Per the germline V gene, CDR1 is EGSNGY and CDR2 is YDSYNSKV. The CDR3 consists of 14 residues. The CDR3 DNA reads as TGTGCCACCTGGGACTCCGGGTGTTATTATAAGAAACTCTTT. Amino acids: CATWDSGCYYKKLF.

The CDR3 spells CAARPTYKKLF. The CDR3 DNA sequence: TGTGCTGCGAGGCCTACTTATAAGAAACTCTTT. The rearrangement links TRGV10 to TRGJ1 or TRGJ2. TRGV10 is classed as an ORF, of uncertain function. The trim removed 11 bases at V and 6 bases at J, leaving 8 bases unmatched. The CDR3 is 11 amino acids.

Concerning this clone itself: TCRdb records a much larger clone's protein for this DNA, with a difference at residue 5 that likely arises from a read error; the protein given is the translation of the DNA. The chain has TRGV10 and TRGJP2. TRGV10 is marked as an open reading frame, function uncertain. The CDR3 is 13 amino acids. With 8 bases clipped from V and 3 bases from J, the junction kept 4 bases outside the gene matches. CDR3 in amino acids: CAAWGGSDWIKTF. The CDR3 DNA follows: TGTGCTGCGTGGGGGGGTAGTGATTGGATCAAGACGTTT.

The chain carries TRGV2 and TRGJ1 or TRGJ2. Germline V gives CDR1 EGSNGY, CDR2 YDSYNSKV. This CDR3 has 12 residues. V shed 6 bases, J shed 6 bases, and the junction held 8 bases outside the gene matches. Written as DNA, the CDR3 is TGTGCCACCTGGACAACGACTTATAAGAAACTCTTT. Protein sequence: CATWTTTYKKLF.

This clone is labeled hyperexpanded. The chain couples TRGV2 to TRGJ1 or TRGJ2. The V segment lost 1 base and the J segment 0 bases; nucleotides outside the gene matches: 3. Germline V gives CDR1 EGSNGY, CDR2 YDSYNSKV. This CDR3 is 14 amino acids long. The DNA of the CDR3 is TGTGCCACCTGGGACGGACTGAATTATTATAAGAAACTCTTT. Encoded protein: CATWDGLNYYKKLF.

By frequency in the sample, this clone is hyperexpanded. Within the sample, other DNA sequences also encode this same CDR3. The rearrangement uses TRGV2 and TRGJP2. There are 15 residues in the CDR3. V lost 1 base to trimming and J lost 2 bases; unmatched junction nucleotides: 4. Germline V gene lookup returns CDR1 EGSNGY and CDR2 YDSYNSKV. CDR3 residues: CATWDGLSSDWIKTF. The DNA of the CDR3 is TGTGCCACCTGGGACGGCCTAAGTAGTGATTGGATCAAGACGTTT.

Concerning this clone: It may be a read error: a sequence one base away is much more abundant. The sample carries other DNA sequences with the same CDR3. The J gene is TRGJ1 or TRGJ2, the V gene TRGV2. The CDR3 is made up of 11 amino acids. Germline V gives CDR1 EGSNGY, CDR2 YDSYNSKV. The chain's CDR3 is CATWVDPKKLF. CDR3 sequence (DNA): TGTGCCACCTGGGTCGACCCTAAGAAACTCTTC.

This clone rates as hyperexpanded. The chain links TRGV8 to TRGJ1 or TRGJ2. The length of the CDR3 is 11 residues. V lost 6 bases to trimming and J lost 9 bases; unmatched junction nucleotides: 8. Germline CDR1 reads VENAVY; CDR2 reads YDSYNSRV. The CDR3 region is CATWKGGKKLF. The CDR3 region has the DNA TGTGCCACCTGGAAAGGGGGTAAGAAACTCTTT.

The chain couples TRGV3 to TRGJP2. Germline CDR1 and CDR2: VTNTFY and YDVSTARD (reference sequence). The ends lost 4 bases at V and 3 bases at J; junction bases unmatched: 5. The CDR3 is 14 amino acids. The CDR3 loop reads CATWDYRSDWIKTF. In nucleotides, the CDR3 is TGTGCCACCTGGGATTATCGTAGTGATTGGATCAAGACGTTT.

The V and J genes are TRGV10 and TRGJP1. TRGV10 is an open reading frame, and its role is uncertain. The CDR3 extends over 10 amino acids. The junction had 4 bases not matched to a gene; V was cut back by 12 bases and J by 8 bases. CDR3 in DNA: TGTGCTGCCTTAGGTTGGTTCAAGATATTT. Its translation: CAALGWFKIF.

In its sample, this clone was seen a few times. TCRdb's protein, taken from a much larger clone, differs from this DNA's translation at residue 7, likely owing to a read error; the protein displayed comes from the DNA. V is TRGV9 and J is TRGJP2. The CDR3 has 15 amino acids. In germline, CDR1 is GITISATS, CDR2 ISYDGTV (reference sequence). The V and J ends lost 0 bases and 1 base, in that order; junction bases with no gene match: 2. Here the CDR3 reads CALWEVSSSDWIKTF. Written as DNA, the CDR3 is TGTGCCTTGTGGGAGGTGAGTAGTAGTGATTGGATCAAGACGTTT.

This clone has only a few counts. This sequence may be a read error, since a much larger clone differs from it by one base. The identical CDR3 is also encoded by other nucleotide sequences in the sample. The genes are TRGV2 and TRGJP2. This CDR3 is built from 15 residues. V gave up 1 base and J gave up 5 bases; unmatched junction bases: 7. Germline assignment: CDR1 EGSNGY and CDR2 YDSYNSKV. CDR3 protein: CATWDGLSSDWIKTF. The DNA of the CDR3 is TGTGCCACCTGGGACGGCCTAAGCAGTGATTGGATCAAGACGTTT.

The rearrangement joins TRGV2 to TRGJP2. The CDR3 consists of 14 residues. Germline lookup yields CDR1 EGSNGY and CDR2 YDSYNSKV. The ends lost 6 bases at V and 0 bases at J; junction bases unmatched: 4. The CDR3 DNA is TGTGCCACCTGGAGTCATAGTAGTGATTGGATCAAGACGTTT. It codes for CATWSHSSDWIKTF.